These 7 T cell receptor beta chains came from one sample sequenced in a study of T cell responses to AZD1222 COVID-19 vaccine (dated by TCRdb to about 2021). Preparation of the library involved the immunoSEQ multiplex PCR assay. TCRdb took over this immuneACCESS table, retaining in-frame rearrangements with V and J assigned. Such tables are incomplete; in checked studies, under half of the missing clones stem from an unresolved V gene, and the remainder is unexplained. A total of around 120,000 clones appear in this sample, approximately 92% of them only once. 0.85% to 1.3% of the sample is in the top ten clones. The intended sense of this specimen's time point label: about 28 days (+/-7) after the second vaccine dose. This material consisted of peripheral blood, taken 28 days after the second AZD1222 dose. The receptors stem from an adult who received the AZD1222 COVID-19 vaccine.

This CDR3 reads CAISDGGGGLAGNGTYEQYF. As DNA, the CDR3 is TGTGCCATCAGTGACGGGGGAGGGGGACTAGCGGGAAACGGGACCTACGAGCAGTACTTC. The chain is built from TRBV10-3 and TRBJ2-7, with TRBD2 matching over 13 bases. After removal of 3 bases from V and 2 bases from J, the junction contained 16 bases not matched to a gene. Germline loops: CDR1 ENHRY, CDR2 SYGVKD. This CDR3 contains 20 residues.

The V and J genes are TRBV10-3 and TRBJ1-2; D not certain. The CDR3 length is 11 residues. Germline CDR1 is ENHRY and CDR2 is SYGVKD. V shed 4 bases and J shed 0 bases, with 0 bases lying between them. CDR3 region: CAISANYGYTF. CDR3 DNA sequence: TGTGCCATCAGTGCTAACTATGGCTACACCTTC.

The gene calls are TRBV27 and TRBJ1-2; D may be TRBD1 (6 bases). Germline V gene data show CDR1 as MNHEY and CDR2 as SMNVEV (reference sequence). V shed 8 bases and J shed 8 bases, with 27 bases lying between them. This CDR3 is built from 16 residues. CDR3 coding DNA: TGTGCCAGCCGCCCAACCCTACAGGGTCGGGGGATCGGCTACACCTTC. This translates into CASRPTLQGRGIGYTF.

CDR3 in amino acids: CASSLETGANQPQHF. CDR3 in DNA: TGTGCCAGCAGCTTGGAAACAGGGGCTAATCAGCCCCAGCATTTT. This sequence joins TRBV5-5 and TRBJ1-5; 7 nucleotides line up with TRBD1. CDR3 size: 15 residues. V shed 0 bases and J 4 bases; nucleotides not matched to a gene: 4. Germline loops: CDR1 SGHKS, CDR2 YYEKEE (reference sequence).

This clone was detected only once. The chain combines TRBV18 with TRBJ1-5; D not resolved. CDR1 and CDR2 from the germline V gene are KGHSH and LQKENI. V was cut by 2 bases and J by 2 bases, with 16 bases left in between. This CDR3 is 17 amino acids long. CDR3 in DNA: TGTGCCAGCTCACCATGGTTCGGGCCCAAAGGCAATCAGCCCCAGCATTTT. As protein: CASSPWFGPKGNQPQHF. The full variable domain, rest sourced from reference TRBV18 and TRBJ1-5, is NAGVMQNPRHLVRRRGQEARLRCSPMKGHSHVYWYRQLPEEGLKFMVYLQKENIIDESGMPKERFSAEFPKEGPSILRIQQVVRGDSAAYFCASSPWFGPKGNQPQHFGDGTRLSIL.

A remark on this clone: Mismatch with germline at one junction end may stem from a read error. The CDR3 sequence is CVSSFLLAETQYF. For the CDR3, the DNA is TGTGTCAGCAGTTTCCTTTTAGCGGAGACCCAGTACTTC. This chain uses TRBV2 with TRBJ2-5; perhaps TRBD2 as D (5 bases). Germline values: CDR1 SNHLY, CDR2 FYNNEI. This CDR3 is built from 13 residues.

This clone turned up a few times. The chain links TRBV24-1 to TRBJ2-7; the match to TRBD1 covers 9 bases. V lost 3 bases and J lost 4; bases outside the gene matches: 3. The CDR3 length is 14 residues. Looked up from germline, CDR1 is KGHDR and CDR2 is SFDVKD. The DNA for the CDR3 is TGTGCCACCAGTGATACCGGGACAGGGTACGAGCAGTACTTC. It yields the protein CATSDTGTGYEQYF.